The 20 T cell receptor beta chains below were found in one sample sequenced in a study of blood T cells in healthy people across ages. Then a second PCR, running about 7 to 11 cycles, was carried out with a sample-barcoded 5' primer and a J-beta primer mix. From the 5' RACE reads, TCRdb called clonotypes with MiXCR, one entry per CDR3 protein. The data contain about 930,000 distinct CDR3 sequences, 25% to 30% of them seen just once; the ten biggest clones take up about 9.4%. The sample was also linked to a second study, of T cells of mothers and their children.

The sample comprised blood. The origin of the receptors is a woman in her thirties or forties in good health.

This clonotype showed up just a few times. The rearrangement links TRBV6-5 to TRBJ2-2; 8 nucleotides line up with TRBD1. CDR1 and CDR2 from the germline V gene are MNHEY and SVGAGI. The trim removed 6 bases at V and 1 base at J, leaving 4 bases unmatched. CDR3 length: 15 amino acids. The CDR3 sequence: CASSPGGLNTGELFF. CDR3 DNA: TGTGCCAGCAGCCCAGGGGGCCTGAACACCGGGGAGCTGTTTTTT.

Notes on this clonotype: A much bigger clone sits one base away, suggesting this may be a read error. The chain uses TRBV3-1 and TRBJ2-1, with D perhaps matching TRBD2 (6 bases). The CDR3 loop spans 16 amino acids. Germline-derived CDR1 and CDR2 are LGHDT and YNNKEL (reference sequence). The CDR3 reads CASSQAAGRSYNERFF. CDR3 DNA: TGTGCCAGCAGCCAAGCGGCGGGGCGCTCCTACAATGAGCGGTTCTTC.

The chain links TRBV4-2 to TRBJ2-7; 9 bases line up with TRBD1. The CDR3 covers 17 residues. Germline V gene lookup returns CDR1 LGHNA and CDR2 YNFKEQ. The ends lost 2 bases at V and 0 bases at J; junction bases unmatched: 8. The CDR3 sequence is CASSQMGTGPSSYEQYF. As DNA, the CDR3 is TGTGCCAGCAGCCAAATGGGGACAGGGCCAAGCTCCTACGAGCAGTACTTC.

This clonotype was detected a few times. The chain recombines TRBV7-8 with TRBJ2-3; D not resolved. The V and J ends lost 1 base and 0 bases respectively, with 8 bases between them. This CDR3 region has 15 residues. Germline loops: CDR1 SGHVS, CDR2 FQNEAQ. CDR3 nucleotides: TGTGCCAGCAGCTTAGGAAGATGGAGCACAGATACGCAGTATTTT. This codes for CASSLGRWSTDTQYF.

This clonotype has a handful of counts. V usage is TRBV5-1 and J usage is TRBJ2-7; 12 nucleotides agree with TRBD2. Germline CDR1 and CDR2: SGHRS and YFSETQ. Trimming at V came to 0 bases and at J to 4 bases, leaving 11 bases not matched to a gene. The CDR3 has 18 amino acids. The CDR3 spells CASSLGASGGARSYEQYF. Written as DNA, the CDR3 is TGCGCCAGCAGCTTGGGGGCTAGCGGGGGGGCACGGTCTTACGAGCAGTACTTC.

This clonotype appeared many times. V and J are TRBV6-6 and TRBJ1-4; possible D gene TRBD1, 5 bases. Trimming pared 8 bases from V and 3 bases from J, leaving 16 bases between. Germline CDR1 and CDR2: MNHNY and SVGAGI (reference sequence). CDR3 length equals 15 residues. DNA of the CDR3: TGTGCCAGCGGGTTGGAGGGGAAGGCTAATGAAAAACTGTTTTTT. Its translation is CASGLEGKANEKLFF.

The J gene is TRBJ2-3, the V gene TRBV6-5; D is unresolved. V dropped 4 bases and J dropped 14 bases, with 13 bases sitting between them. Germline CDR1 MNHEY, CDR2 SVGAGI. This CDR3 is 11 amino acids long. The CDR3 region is CASSLQSLTYF. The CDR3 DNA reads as TGTGCCAGCAGTTTGCAGTCCTTGACGTATTTT.

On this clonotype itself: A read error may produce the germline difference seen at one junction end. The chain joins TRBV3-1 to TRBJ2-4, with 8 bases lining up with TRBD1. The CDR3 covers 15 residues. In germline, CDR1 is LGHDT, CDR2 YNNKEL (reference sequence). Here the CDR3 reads CVSRPTGGAKNIQYF. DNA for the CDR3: TGTGTCAGCAGACCCACAGGGGGAGCCAAAAACATTCAGTACTTC.

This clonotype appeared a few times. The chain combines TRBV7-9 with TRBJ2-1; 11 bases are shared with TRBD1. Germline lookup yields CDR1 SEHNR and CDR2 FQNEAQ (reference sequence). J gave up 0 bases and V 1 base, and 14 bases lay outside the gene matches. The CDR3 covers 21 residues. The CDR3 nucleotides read TGTGCCAGCAGCTTAGGGGGGGGACAGGGGGGATTTGCTAGCTCCTACAATGAGCAGTTCTTC. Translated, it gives CASSLGGGQGGFASSYNEQFF.

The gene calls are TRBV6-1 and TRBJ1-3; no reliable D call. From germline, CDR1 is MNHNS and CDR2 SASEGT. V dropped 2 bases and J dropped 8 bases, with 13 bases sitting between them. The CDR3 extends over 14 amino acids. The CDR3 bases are TGTGCCAGCAGTGAATATGGCGGGAGGGACACCATATATTTT. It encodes CASSEYGGRDTIYF.

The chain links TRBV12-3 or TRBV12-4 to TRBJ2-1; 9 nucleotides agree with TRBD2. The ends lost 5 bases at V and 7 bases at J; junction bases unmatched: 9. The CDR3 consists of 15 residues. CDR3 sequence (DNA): TGTGCCAGCAGTATGCGGGGGGGCGCGGGAAATGAGCAGTTCTTC. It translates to CASSMRGGAGNEQFF.

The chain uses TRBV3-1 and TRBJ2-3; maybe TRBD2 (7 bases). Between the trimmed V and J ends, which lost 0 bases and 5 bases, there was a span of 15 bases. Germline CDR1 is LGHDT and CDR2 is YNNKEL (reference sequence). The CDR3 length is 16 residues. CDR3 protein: CASSQDVGGPKDTQYF. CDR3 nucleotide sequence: TGTGCCAGCAGCCAAGATGTCGGGGGGCCGAAAGATACGCAGTATTTT.

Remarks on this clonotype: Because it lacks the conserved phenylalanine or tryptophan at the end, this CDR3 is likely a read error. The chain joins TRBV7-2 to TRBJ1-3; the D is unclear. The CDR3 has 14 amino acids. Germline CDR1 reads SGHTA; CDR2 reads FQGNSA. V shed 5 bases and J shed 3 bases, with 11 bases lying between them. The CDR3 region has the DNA TGTGCCAGCAGCCCCCGGACCGGTGGAAACACCATATATTCT. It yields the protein CASSPRTGGNTIYS.

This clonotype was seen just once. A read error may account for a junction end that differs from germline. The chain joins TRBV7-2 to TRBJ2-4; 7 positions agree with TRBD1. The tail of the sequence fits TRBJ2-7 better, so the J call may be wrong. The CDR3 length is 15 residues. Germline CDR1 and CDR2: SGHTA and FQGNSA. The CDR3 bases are TGTGCCTGCAGTTTAGCCGGGACAGAGAGCTACGAGCAGTACTTC. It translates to CACSLAGTESYEQYF.

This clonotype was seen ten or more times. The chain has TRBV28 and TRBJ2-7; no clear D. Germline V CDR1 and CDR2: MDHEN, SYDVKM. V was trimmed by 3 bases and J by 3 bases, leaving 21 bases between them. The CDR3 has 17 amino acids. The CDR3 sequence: CASSLVPLTLLVYEQYF. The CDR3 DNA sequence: TGTGCCAGCAGTTTGGTCCCACTGACTCTTCTAGTCTACGAGCAGTACTTC.

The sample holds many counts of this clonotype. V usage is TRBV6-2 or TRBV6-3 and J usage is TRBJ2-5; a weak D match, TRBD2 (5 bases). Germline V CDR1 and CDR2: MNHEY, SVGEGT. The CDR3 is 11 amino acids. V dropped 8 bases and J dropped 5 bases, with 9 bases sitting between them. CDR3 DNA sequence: TGTGCCAGCCGTTCGGGGGAGACCCAGTACTTC. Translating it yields CASRSGETQYF.

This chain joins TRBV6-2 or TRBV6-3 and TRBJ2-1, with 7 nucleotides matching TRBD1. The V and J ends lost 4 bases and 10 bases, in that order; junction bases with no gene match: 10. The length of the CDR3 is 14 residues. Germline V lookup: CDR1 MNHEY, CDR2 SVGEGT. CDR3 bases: TGTGCCAGCAGTTTCACTGACAGGGTCGCGGAGCAGTTCTTC. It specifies CASSFTDRVAEQFF.

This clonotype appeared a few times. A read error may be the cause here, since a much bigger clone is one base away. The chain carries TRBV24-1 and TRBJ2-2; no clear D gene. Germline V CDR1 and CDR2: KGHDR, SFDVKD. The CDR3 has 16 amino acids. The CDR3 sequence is CATSDPGRMNAGELFF. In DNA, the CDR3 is TGTGCCACCAGTGATCCAGGACGGATGAACGCCGGGGAGCTGTTTTTT.

CDR3 protein: CSARPWGETQYF. In nucleotides, the CDR3 is TGCAGTGCTAGACCCTGGGGGGAGACCCAGTACTTC. The rearrangement links TRBV20-1 to TRBJ2-5; either TRBD1 or TRBD2 may supply D (5 bases each). The CDR3 has 12 residues. Germline assignment: CDR1 DFQATT and CDR2 SNEGSKA (reference sequence). Trimming took off 2 bases at V and 5 bases at J, with 9 bases between the two ends.

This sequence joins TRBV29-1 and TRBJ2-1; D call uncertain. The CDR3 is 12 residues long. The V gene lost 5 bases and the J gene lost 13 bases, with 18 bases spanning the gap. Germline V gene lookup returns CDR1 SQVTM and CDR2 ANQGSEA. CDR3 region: CSVQVQQETQFF. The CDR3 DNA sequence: TGCAGCGTTCAGGTACAACAAGAGACCCAGTTCTTC.